Following are 10 T cell receptor beta chains from one sample sequenced in a study of neurological immune-mediated disorders. Each CDR3 protein is one row after TCRdb ran MiXCR on the 5' RACE reads. This table has about 55,000 distinct CDR3 sequences, roughly 3.8% appearing once. Sequenced sample: PBMCs. Receptors originate from a man aged 60 to 75 with multiple sclerosis.

Turning to this clonotype: A read error is possible here, since a much larger clone lies one base away. This chain uses TRBV20-1 with TRBJ2-2; D is possibly TRBD2 (7 bases). The CDR3 contains 15 residues. The germline CDR1 and CDR2 sequences are DFQATT and SNEGSKA (reference sequence). The CDR3 DNA reads as TGCAGTGCTAGCAAGCGGGGCAGGGACACCGGGGAGCTGGTTTTT. As protein: CSASKRGRDTGELVF.

In this sample, this clonotype turned up many times. The rearrangement links TRBV10-3 to TRBJ2-1; D possibly matches TRBD1 or TRBD2 (6 bases each). V was trimmed by 2 bases and J by 8 bases, leaving 13 bases between them. CDR3 size: 14 residues. Per the germline V gene, CDR1 is ENHRY and CDR2 is SYGVKD. CDR3 protein: CAISEGLGGDEQFF. DNA of the CDR3: TGTGCCATCAGTGAGGGGCTGGGGGGCGATGAGCAGTTCTTC.

This clonotype has at least ten counts. The chain is built from TRBV12-3 or TRBV12-4 and TRBJ2-5; no reliable D call. V lost 6 bases, J lost 5 bases, and 7 bases lay in between. The CDR3 is 11 residues long. This CDR3 is CASSLRETQYF. In DNA, the CDR3 is TGTGCCAGCAGCTTGAGGGAGACCCAGTACTTC.

This clonotype was counted many times. The chain combines TRBV14 with TRBJ2-1; D may match TRBD1 or TRBD2 (5 bases each). Germline values: CDR1 SGHDN, CDR2 FVKESK. CDR3 size: 15 residues. Trimming removed 4 bases from V and 4 bases from J, with 14 bases in between. The CDR3 is CASSPRDRHYNEQFF. In DNA, the CDR3 is TGTGCCAGCAGCCCCCGGGACCGCCATTACAATGAGCAGTTCTTC.

This clonotype was counted many times. The V and J genes are TRBV20-1 and TRBJ2-1; 8 nucleotides agree with TRBD2. CDR1 is DFQATT and CDR2 is SNEGSKA in the germline V gene (reference sequence). V shed 6 bases and J 4 bases; nucleotides not matched to a gene: 5. The CDR3 covers 13 residues. This CDR3 reads CSAGAGGYNEQFF. As DNA, the CDR3 is TGCAGTGCAGGGGCGGGGGGATACAATGAGCAGTTCTTC.

The V call is TRBV6-5, the J call TRBJ1-5, with D possibly matching TRBD1 (5 bases). Germline assignment: CDR1 MNHEY and CDR2 SVGAGI. The V and J ends lost 5 bases and 7 bases respectively, with 15 bases between them. There are 14 residues in the CDR3. CDR3 amino acids: CASSDLRGGQPQHF. DNA for the CDR3: TGTGCCAGCAGTGACCTTAGGGGAGGCCAGCCCCAGCATTTT.

This clonotype was picked up many times. The chain recombines TRBV6-1 with TRBJ1-2; perhaps TRBD1 as D (5 bases). The germline V gene has CDR1 MNHNS and CDR2 SASEGT. V was clipped by 6 bases and J by 6 bases, with 14 bases between them. This CDR3 is 13 amino acids long. The CDR3 spells CASRRTSGDGYTF. DNA of the CDR3: TGTGCCAGCAGGAGGACAAGCGGGGATGGCTACACCTTC.

In this sample, this clonotype turned up a few times. This could be a read error, since a much larger clone is one nucleotide away. The chain recombines TRBV20-1 with TRBJ2-7, with D perhaps matching TRBD1 (5 bases). Germline-derived CDR1 and CDR2 are DFQATT and SNEGSKA (reference sequence). V lost 5 bases, J lost 7 bases, and 12 bases lay in between. There are 11 residues in the CDR3. This chain's CDR3 is CSAGQVKEQYF. The CDR3 DNA follows: TGCAGTGCTGGACAAGTGAAAGAGCAGTACTTC.

This clonotype has ten or more counts. The V call is TRBV15, the J call TRBJ2-3, with a possible D match to TRBD2 (6 bases). Trimming removed 5 bases at V and 6 bases at J, with 15 bases between. The CDR3 consists of 14 residues. CDR1 is LNHNV, CDR2 YYDKDF, per germline (reference sequence). DNA for the CDR3: TGTGCCACCAGCGCGCGGGAAAAGGCCGATACGCAGTATTTT. This sequence encodes CATSAREKADTQYF.

This chain joins TRBV18 and TRBJ1-4; D perhaps matches TRBD1 (5 bases). From germline, CDR1 is KGHSH and CDR2 LQKENI. V lost 2 bases and J lost 7, with 11 bases in between. The CDR3 consists of 14 residues. The DNA for the CDR3 is TGTGCCAGCTCACCATGGGGGAAAAGTGAAAAACTGTTTTTT. Protein sequence: CASSPWGKSEKLFF.